The next 8 T cell receptor beta chains were all read from a single sample in a study of blood T cells in healthy people across ages. A second PCR, run for roughly 7 to 11 cycles, used a sample-barcoded 5' primer plus a J-beta primer mix. TCRdb reanalysed the 5' RACE reads using MiXCR and keeps one entry per CDR3 protein. Of more than 900,000 distinct CDR3 sequences detected, almost 30% appear once; the ten largest clones hold roughly a tenth. This sample was shared with a second study, whose subject was T cells of mothers and their children.

Sequencing used blood. These receptors came from a woman in her thirties or forties in good health.

V and J are TRBV6-1 and TRBJ1-5; the D is unclear. Germline CDR1 reads MNHNS; CDR2 reads SASEGT. The V and J ends lost 0 bases and 1 base respectively, with 13 bases between them. The CDR3 runs 17 residues. The CDR3 DNA reads TGTGCCAGCAGTGAAGCCCCACACGATTACAGCAATCAGCCCCAGCATTTT. Encoded protein: CASSEAPHDYSNQPQHF.

Only a few counts were recorded for this clonotype. The CDR3 coding sequence is TGTGCCACCAGTGAGTCCCTCGGGACAGGGGATCAGCCCCAGCATTTT. Encoded protein: CATSESLGTGDQPQHF. The chain has TRBV24-1 and TRBJ1-5; 10 bases align to TRBD1. Germline assignment: CDR1 KGHDR and CDR2 SFDVKD. The CDR3 loop spans 16 amino acids. Germline trimming cut 4 bases from V and 5 bases from J; bases unmatched to any gene: 7.

V and J are TRBV21-1 and TRBJ1-2; the table's D call TRBD1 went unverified against the DNA. TRBV21-1 is termed a pseudogene. The CDR3 has 16 amino acids. The CDR3 bases are TGTGCCAGCAGCAAAAAGGGACAGGGGCGAATTTATGGCTACACCTTC. Its protein product is CASSKKGQGRIYGYTF.

V is TRBV14 and J is TRBJ2-5; D perhaps matches TRBD2 (7 bases). Germline loops: CDR1 SGHDN, CDR2 FVKESK. The CDR3 loop spans 16 amino acids. The V gene lost 1 base and the J gene lost 2 bases, with 14 bases spanning the gap. The CDR3, as DNA: TGTGCCAGCAGCCAAGTATGGGGGGGCCCTCAAGAGACCCAGTACTTC. This gives the protein CASSQVWGGPQETQYF.

Comments on this clonotype: At one boundary the junction diverges from the germline segment, which might be a read error. The chain is built from TRBV9 and TRBJ1-2; weak D call: TRBD1 (5 bases). Germline V lookup: CDR1 SGDLS, CDR2 YYNGEE. There are 14 residues in the CDR3. The CDR3 is CASGVGDGNYGYTF. The CDR3 DNA sequence: TGTGCCAGCGGCGTGGGGGACGGTAACTATGGCTACACCTTC.

This clonotype was detected ten times or more. This chain connects TRBV20-1 to TRBJ2-7, with D unclear. The V gene's germline CDR1 is DFQATT and CDR2 SNEGSKA (reference sequence). Trimming took off 6 bases at V and 6 bases at J, with 15 bases between the two ends. This CDR3 has 12 residues. The CDR3 is CSASKTVAEQYF. The CDR3 DNA follows: TGCAGTGCGTCCAAGACTGTCGCCGAGCAGTACTTC.

This chain uses TRBV2 with TRBJ1-2, with D perhaps matching TRBD1 (5 bases). The CDR3 runs to 14 residues. Germline loops: CDR1 SNHLY, CDR2 FYNNEI. The ends were cut back, 6 bases at V and 0 bases at J, with 11 bases in the middle. The CDR3 region has the DNA TGTGCCAGCAGAATGGGGCCTTCTAACTATGGCTACACCTTC. It is translated as CASRMGPSNYGYTF.

In its sample, this clonotype was seen a few times. This chain uses TRBV7-9 with TRBJ2-3; 8 positions agree with TRBD1. The J segment lost 1 base and the V segment lost 3 bases, leaving 3 bases of the junction unmatched. Germline V gene sequence: CDR1 SEHNR, CDR2 FQNEAQ (reference sequence). The CDR3 has 15 amino acids. The CDR3 protein is CASSFPQGGTDTQYF. CDR3 nucleotide sequence: TGTGCCAGCAGCTTTCCACAGGGGGGCACAGATACGCAGTATTTT.